These 7 T cell receptor beta chains originate from one sample sequenced in a study of T cells in Graves' hyperthyroidism and ophthalmopathy. Amplified TCR beta CDR3 regions came from RNA transcripts. In the first-round RT-PCR of the TCR CDR3, the HTBI primer set was used. TCRdb recomputed calls from the multiplex PCR reads with MiXCR, one row per CDR3 protein. The sample has about 640,000 distinct CDR3 sequences; 20% are singletons. The sample taken for sequencing was blood. The receptors originated from a man between 25 and 39 years old with Graves' ophthalmopathy.

There are a few counts of this clonotype. This chain connects TRBV24-1 to TRBJ2-1; TRBD2 agrees at 8 bases. CDR1 and CDR2 from the germline V gene are KGHDR and SFDVKD. The J segment lost 7 bases and the V segment lost 9 bases, leaving 10 bases of the junction unmatched. The CDR3 runs 14 residues. The CDR3 region has the DNA TGTGCCACCGGATCGGTAGCGGGAACAAATGAGCAGTTCTTC. Residues: CATGSVAGTNEQFF.

This chain links TRBV6-1 with TRBJ2-2, with unresolved D. V lost 10 bases and J 7 bases, leaving 16 bases between the germline ends. The CDR3 is 13 residues long. The germline V gene has CDR1 MNHNS and CDR2 SASEGT. Written as DNA, the CDR3 is TGTGCCATTCGCCCGGGCCGAGGCGGGGAGCTGTTTTTT. Encoded protein: CAIRPGRGGELFF.

This clonotype showed up many times. DNA of the CDR3: TGTGCCAGCAGCCCGATCATAGGTTCCAAAAACATTCAGTACTTC. Residues: CASSPIIGSKNIQYF. V is TRBV11-2 and J is TRBJ2-4; D is unresolved. From germline, CDR1 is SGHAT and CDR2 FQNNGV. V lost 5 bases and J lost 2, with 13 bases in between. The CDR3 totals 15 residues.

Only a few counts were recorded for this clonotype. The CDR3 DNA sequence: TGCAGTGCTAGAGATCTGGGCGGGTGGACAGATACGCAGTATTTT. Residues: CSARDLGGWTDTQYF. The rearrangement uses TRBV20-1 and TRBJ2-3; maybe TRBD2 (5 bases). Trimming cost V 0 bases and J 3 bases, with 13 bases left between them. CDR1 and CDR2 from the germline V gene are DFQATT and SNEGSKA (reference sequence). The CDR3 has 15 residues.

In its sample, this clonotype was seen many times. The chain combines TRBV12-3 or TRBV12-4 with TRBJ1-5; 7 bases match TRBD1. The ends lost 6 bases at V and 4 bases at J; junction bases unmatched: 6. The CDR3 runs to 14 residues. This CDR3 reads CASSLGQVNQPQHF. The CDR3 coding sequence is TGTGCCAGCAGCCTCGGACAGGTGAATCAGCCCCAGCATTTT.

This clonotype has only a few counts. J is TRBJ2-2 and V is TRBV7-9; 12 bases fit TRBD2. The V gene's germline CDR1 is SEHNR and CDR2 FQNEAQ (reference sequence). V lost 4 bases to trimming and J lost 1 base; unmatched junction nucleotides: 1. This CDR3 is built from 16 residues. The CDR3 here is CASSSGLAGNTGELFF. The CDR3 bases are TGTGCCAGCAGCTCGGGACTAGCGGGGAACACCGGGGAGCTGTTTTTT.

The chain is built from TRBV2 and TRBJ2-2; 9 bases match TRBD2. Germline V gives CDR1 SNHLY, CDR2 FYNNEI. The V gene end was trimmed by 5 bases and the J gene end by 3 bases; junction bases not matched to a gene: 4. This CDR3 region has 15 residues. This CDR3 reads CASSPLAGYTGELFF. CDR3 coding DNA: TGTGCCAGCAGTCCGCTAGCGGGATACACCGGGGAGCTGTTTTTT. The variable domain in full, with the rest retrieved from reference TRBV2 and TRBJ2-2, is EPEVTQTPSHQVTQMGQEVILRCVPISNHLYFYWYRQILGQKVEFLVSFYNNEISEKSEIFDDQFSVERPDGSNFTLKIRSTKLEDSAMYFCASSPLAGYTGELFFGEGSRLTVL.